The clone carrying this T cell receptor (beta chain) was recorded at least ten times. These data are taken from a study of T cells in Graves' hyperthyroidism and ophthalmopathy. Turning to the study itself: Peripheral blood sampling occurred at initial diagnosis, before any treatment.

Germline CDR1 and CDR2: MNHNY and SVGAGI (reference sequence). The CDR3 runs to 14 residues. Deletions cut 0 bases from V and 6 bases from J, with 12 bases between. Using RNA transcripts as the source, TCR beta CDR3 regions were amplified. TCR CDR3 regions were first amplified by RT-PCR with HTBI primers. TCRdb called the multiplex PCR reads again in MiXCR, with one record for every CDR3 protein. The sample has fewer than 350,000 distinct CDR3 sequences, about 14% seen once. The patients, who ranged from 18 to 65 in age, presented with newly diagnosed hyperthyroidism lasting under 2 months. The material sequenced was blood. V and J are TRBV6-6 and TRBJ2-7; no clear D. This sequence originates from a woman in her thirties with Graves' hyperthyroidism that later progressed to Graves' ophthalmopathy. The CDR3 sequence is CASSYSRRNSEQYF. DNA of the CDR3: TGTGCCAGCAGTTACTCCCGGCGAAATTCCGAGCAGTACTTC.